This T cell receptor (beta chain) originates from a study of T cell responses to AZD1222 COVID-19 vaccine. Trimming left V 4 bases short and J 3 bases short, with 9 bases between. The CDR3 runs to 13 residues. CDR1 and CDR2 (germline): SNHLY, FYNNEI. Assay used: immunoSEQ multiplex PCR; TCRdb lists only in-frame clones, some missing. The sample consists of approximately 140,000 clones, about 93% of them appearing once. Sequencing used peripheral blood, obtained on day 0 of AZD1222 vaccination. The rearrangement uses TRBV2 and TRBJ1-1; D call uncertain. This clonotype was sampled from an adult in good health. CDR3 sequence (DNA): TGTGCCAGCAGTGGAGTCCCGGACACTGAAGCTTTCTTT. This codes for CASSGVPDTEAFF.